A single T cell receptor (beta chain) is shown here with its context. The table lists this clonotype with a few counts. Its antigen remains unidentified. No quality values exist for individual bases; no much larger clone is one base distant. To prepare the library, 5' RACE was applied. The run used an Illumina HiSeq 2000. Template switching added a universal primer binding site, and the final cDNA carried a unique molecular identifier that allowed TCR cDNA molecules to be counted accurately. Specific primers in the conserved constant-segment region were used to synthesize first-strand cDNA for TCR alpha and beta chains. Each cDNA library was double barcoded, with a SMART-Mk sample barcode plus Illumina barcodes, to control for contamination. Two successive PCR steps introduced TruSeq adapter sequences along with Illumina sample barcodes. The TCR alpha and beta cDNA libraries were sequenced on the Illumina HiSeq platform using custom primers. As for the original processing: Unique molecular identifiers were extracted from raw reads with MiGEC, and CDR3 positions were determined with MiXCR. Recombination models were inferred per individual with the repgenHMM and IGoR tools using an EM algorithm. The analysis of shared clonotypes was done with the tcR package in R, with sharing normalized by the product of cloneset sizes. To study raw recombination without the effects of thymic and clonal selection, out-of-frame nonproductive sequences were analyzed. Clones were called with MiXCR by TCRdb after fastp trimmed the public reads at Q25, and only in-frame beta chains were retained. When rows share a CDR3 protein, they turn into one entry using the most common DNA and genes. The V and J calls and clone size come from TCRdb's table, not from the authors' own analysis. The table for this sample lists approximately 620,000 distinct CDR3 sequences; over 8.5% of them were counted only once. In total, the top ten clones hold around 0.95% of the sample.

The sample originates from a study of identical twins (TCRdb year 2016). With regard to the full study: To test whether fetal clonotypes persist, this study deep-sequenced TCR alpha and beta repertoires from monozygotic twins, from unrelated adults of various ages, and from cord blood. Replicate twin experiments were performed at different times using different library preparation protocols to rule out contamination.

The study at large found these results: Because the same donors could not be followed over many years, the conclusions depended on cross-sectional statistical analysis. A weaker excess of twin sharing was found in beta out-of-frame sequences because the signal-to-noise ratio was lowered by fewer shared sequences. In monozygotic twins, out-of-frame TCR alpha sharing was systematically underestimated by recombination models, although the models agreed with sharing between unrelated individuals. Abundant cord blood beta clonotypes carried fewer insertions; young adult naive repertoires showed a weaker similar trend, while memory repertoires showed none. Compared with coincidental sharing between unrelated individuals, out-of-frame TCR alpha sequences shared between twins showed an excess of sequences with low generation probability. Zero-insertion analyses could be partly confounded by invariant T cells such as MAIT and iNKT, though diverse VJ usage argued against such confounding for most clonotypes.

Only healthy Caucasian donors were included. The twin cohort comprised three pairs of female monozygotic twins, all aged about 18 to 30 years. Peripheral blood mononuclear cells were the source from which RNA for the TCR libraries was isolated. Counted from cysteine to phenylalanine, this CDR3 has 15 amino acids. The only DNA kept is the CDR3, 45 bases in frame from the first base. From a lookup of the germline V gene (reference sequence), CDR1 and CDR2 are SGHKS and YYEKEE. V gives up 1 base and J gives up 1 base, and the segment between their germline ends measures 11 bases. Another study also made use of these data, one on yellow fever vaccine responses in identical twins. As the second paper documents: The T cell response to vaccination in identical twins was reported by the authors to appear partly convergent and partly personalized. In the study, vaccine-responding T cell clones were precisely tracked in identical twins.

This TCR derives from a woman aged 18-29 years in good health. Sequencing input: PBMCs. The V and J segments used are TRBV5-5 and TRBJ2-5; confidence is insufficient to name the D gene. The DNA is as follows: TGTGCCAGCAGCTTGAATCTTCTACTCCAAGAGACCCAGTACTTC. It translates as CASSLNLLLQETQYF.